Listed here are 18 T cell receptor beta chains from one sample, sequenced in a study of read filtering for tumor transcriptome and immune sequencing. From about 400 ng of RNA, a library with molecular barcoded alpha/delta and beta/gamma adaptors was made. TCRdb re-derived calls from the reads in MiXCR, one entry per CDR3 protein. The profile shows some 80,000 distinct CDR3 sequences, roughly 12% of them singletons. The source material was a population of CD138-negative cells sorted from bone marrow. The source is a donor at least 40 years old with multiple myeloma.

This clonotype turned up a few times. This sequence joins TRBV13 and TRBJ1-4, with D perhaps matching TRBD1 (5 bases). This CDR3 comprises 15 residues. CDR1 is PRHDT, CDR2 FYEKMQ, per germline (reference sequence). V lost 0 bases, J lost 8 bases, and 13 bases lay in between. CDR3 nucleotides: TGTGCCAGCAGCTTAGGCCGGGGGGATTGGGAAAAACTGTTTTTT. It codes for CASSLGRGDWEKLFF.

Concerning this clonotype: A much larger clonotype is one base distant, so this may be a read error. The genes are TRBV25-1 and TRBJ2-5; TRBD1 aligns across 7 bases. From germline, CDR1 is MGHDK and CDR2 SYGVNS. The CDR3 is made up of 16 amino acids. The ends lost 5 bases at V and 1 base at J; junction bases unmatched: 10. In DNA, the CDR3 is TGTGCCAGCAGTAGCCCCGGGACAGAGGTCCAAGAGACCCAGTACTTC. Translating gives CASSSPGTEVQETQYF.

There are a few counts of this clonotype. The chain combines TRBV4-1 with TRBJ2-6; 8 bases align to TRBD1. CDR3 length: 16 amino acids. The V and J ends lost 2 bases and 4 bases, in that order; junction bases with no gene match: 4. Germline CDR1 and CDR2: MGHRA and YSYEKL. CDR3 in DNA: TGCGCCAGCAGCCAATACAGGGGGTCCGGGGCCAACGTCCTGACTTTC. Its protein product is CASSQYRGSGANVLTF.

Many counts were recorded for this clonotype. The rearrangement joins TRBV28 to TRBJ2-1; maybe TRBD2 (7 bases). Per the germline V gene, CDR1 is MDHEN and CDR2 is SYDVKM. CDR3 length equals 14 residues. V was clipped by 8 bases and J by 7 bases, with 18 bases between them. The CDR3 DNA follows: TGTGCCAGCGGGTCCGGGGGGCAACCGAATGAGCAGTTCTTC. Amino acid sequence: CASGSGGQPNEQFF.

The sample holds many counts of this clonotype. The V gene is TRBV7-8, the J gene TRBJ2-5; 8 bases fit TRBD2. The CDR3 has 15 residues. The germline gives CDR1 SGHVS, CDR2 FQNEAQ. V shed 5 bases and J 5 bases; nucleotides not matched to a gene: 10. CDR3 nucleotide sequence: TGTGCCAGCAGCCCGGGGGTCGGGGGGGTTGAGACCCAGTACTTC. Amino acids: CASSPGVGGVETQYF. Full variable domain (outside the CDR3, taken from reference TRBV7-8 and TRBJ2-5): GAGVSQSPRYKVAKRGQDVALRCDPISGHVSLFWYQQALGQGPEFLTYFQNEAQLDKSGLPSDRFFAERPEGSVSTLKIQRTQQEDSAVYLCASSPGVGGVETQYFGPGTRLLVL.

The V and J genes are TRBV29-1 and TRBJ2-7; 8 positions match TRBD1. The CDR3 sequence is 11 residues long. The trim removed 4 bases at V and 6 bases at J, leaving 2 bases unmatched. Germline CDR1 SQVTM, CDR2 ANQGSEA. CDR3 in amino acids: CSVGQGREQYF. The CDR3 nucleotides are TGCAGCGTTGGACAGGGGCGCGAGCAGTACTTC.

The CDR3 nucleotides read TGTGCCAGCAGCTCCTTGACAGTGAACACTGAAGCTTTCTTT. Residues: CASSSLTVNTEAFF. V and J are TRBV7-6 and TRBJ1-1; D may be TRBD1 (5 bases). The CDR3 is 14 amino acids. Germline V gives CDR1 SGHVS, CDR2 FNYEAQ. The ends were cut back, 4 bases at V and 0 bases at J, with 9 bases in the middle.

This clonotype showed up just once. The V and J genes are TRBV20-1 and TRBJ1-2; D uncertain. This CDR3 contains 16 residues. Trimming took 0 bases from V and 4 from J, leaving 18 bases between them. In germline, CDR1 is DFQATT, CDR2 SNEGSKA (reference sequence). This CDR3 is CSARDPPPTNFYGYTF. The CDR3 DNA reads TGCAGTGCTAGAGATCCCCCTCCGACCAACTTCTATGGCTACACCTTC.

The table lists this clonotype with many counts. The chain has TRBV7-2 and TRBJ1-5; D unresolved. This CDR3 comprises 15 residues. Trimming took 1 base from V and 4 from J, leaving 11 bases between them. Per germline, CDR1 SGHTA and CDR2 FQGNSA. In DNA form, the CDR3 reads TGTGCCAGCAGCTTAGGAGCAGGCCCAAATCAGCCCCAGCATTTT. Its protein is CASSLGAGPNQPQHF.

Of note for this clonotype: This may stem from a read error, because a much larger clone lies one nucleotide away. This chain links TRBV5-1 with TRBJ2-4; 9 nucleotides agree with TRBD2. Germline V gene data show CDR1 as SGHRS and CDR2 as YFSETQ. The CDR3 is 16 residues long. CDR3: CASSLSSGRPKSIQYF. Written as DNA, the CDR3 is TGCGCCAGCAGCTTGTCGAGCGGGAGGCCCAAAAGCATTCAGTACTTC.

There are a few counts of this clonotype. The CDR3 protein is CASSPWTGSDEAFF. In DNA, the CDR3 is TGTGCCAGCTCACCATGGACAGGGTCGGATGAAGCTTTCTTT. The chain joins TRBV18 to TRBJ1-1; 8 nucleotides line up with TRBD1. This CDR3 is 14 amino acids long. After removal of 2 bases from V and 7 bases from J, the junction contained 6 bases not matched to a gene. The germline gives CDR1 KGHSH, CDR2 LQKENI.

The rearrangement links TRBV12-3 or TRBV12-4 to TRBJ1-5, with D unclear. This CDR3 spans 14 amino acids. V lost 5 bases and J lost 4, with 12 bases in between. The CDR3 spells CASSHSGGNQPQHF. The DNA of the CDR3 is TGTGCCAGCAGTCACTCGGGAGGGAATCAGCCCCAGCATTTT.

This clonotype has just one count. The chain recombines TRBV28 with TRBJ2-6; the D is unclear. V lost 6 bases and J 1 base, leaving 4 bases between the germline ends. The CDR3 contains 13 residues. The germline gives CDR1 MDHEN, CDR2 SYDVKM. CDR3 residues: CASSKSGANVLTF. The CDR3 bases are TGTGCCAGCAGCAAGTCTGGGGCCAACGTCCTGACTTTC. Full variable domain (rest looked up from reference TRBV28 and TRBJ2-6): DVKVTQSSRYLVKRTGEKVFLECVQDMDHENMFWYRQDPGLGLRLIYFSYDVKMKEKGDIPEGYSVSREKKERFSLILESASTNQTSMYLCASSKSGANVLTFGAGSRLTVL.

This clonotype was observed many times. The V and J genes are TRBV20-1 and TRBJ2-1, with 8 positions matching TRBD1. Germline V gene data show CDR1 as DFQATT and CDR2 as SNEGSKA (reference sequence). CDR3 length equals 15 residues. V lost 6 bases to trimming and J lost 5 bases; unmatched junction nucleotides: 12. The CDR3 DNA is TGCAGTGCAGCAACCCCAGGGGGCCCTGACAATGAGCAGTTCTTC. This sequence encodes CSAATPGGPDNEQFF.

This clonotype turned up a few times. The V gene is TRBV10-3, the J gene TRBJ2-5, with 7 bases identical to TRBD1. J gave up 2 bases and V 5 bases, and 8 bases lay outside the gene matches. The CDR3 covers 15 residues. CDR1 ENHRY and CDR2 SYGVKD come from the germline V gene. CDR3 nucleotides: TGTGCCATCAGTCGGGGACAGAGAGGGCAAGAGACCCAGTACTTC. Translating gives CAISRGQRGQETQYF.

This clonotype turned up a few times. V usage is TRBV28 and J usage is TRBJ2-7, with 10 bases lining up with TRBD1. The germline V gene encodes CDR1 MDHEN and CDR2 SYDVKM. The CDR3 sequence is 12 residues long. V was clipped by 11 bases and J by 3 bases; unmatched bases: 4. The CDR3, as DNA: TGTGCCTCGACAGGGGGCTACTACGAGCAGTACTTC. It yields the protein CASTGGYYEQYF.

In the case of this clonotype: The likely explanation is a read error, given a far larger clone one base away. This chain uses TRBV12-3 or TRBV12-4 with TRBJ2-1; D is unresolved. This CDR3 comprises 13 residues. The CDR3 loop is CASSQTNGFEQSF. The CDR3 bases are TGTGCCAGCAGTCAGACAAATGGATTTGAGCAGTCCTTC.

Ten or more counts support this clonotype. At one end the junction does not follow the germline gene, possibly because of a read error. This rearrangement joins TRBV18 to TRBJ2-2, with a possible D match to TRBD2 (5 bases). The CDR3 spans 15 residues. Germline V CDR1 and CDR2: KGHSH, LQKENI. The CDR3 here is CASSPRRMGSGELFF. CDR3 coding DNA: TGTGCCAGCTCCCCACGGAGGATGGGATCCGGGGAGCTGTTTTTT.